This T cell receptor beta chain was captured in a study of glioma-infiltrating T cells. Study overall: Before surgery, glioma patients received dexamethasone for at most six days.

Using RNA template, CDR3s of TCR alpha and beta were amplified with iRepertoire arm-PCR. TCRdb itself ran the multiplex PCR reads through MiXCR, one entry per CDR3 protein. Seen here are 300,000 to 400,000 distinct CDR3 sequences, roughly two fifths observed once, and the top ten hold about 12%. The CDR3 runs to 14 residues. In germline, CDR1 is DFQATT, CDR2 SNEGSKA (reference sequence). V lost 1 base to trimming and J lost 3 bases, with 10 bases between them. This clonotype originated in a human donor with low-grade glioma or glioblastoma, undergoing nonglioma brain surgery, or in good health (not recorded which). Sequenced sample: glioma tissue, nonneoplastic brain tissue, or PBMCs (not recorded which). This chain links TRBV20-1 with TRBJ2-1; D gene unclear. CDR3 protein: CSARGFEIYNEQFF. The CDR3 region has the DNA TGCAGTGCTAGAGGCTTCGAAATCTACAATGAGCAGTTCTTC.